This T cell receptor beta chain was recovered during a study of T cell clonality in common variable immunodeficiency. Study-level points and caveats: Compared with healthy controls, CVID subjects showed increased TCRbeta clonality, mostly in about a third. Common variable immunodeficiency TCR beta sequences reportedly had fewer deletions and N-nucleotide insertions.

Germline CDR1 reads SNHLY; CDR2 reads FYNNEI. There are 15 residues in the CDR3. Trimming at V came to 7 bases and at J to 0 bases, leaving 5 bases not matched to a gene. Concerning this clone itself: Its antigen is not known. The CDR3 end lies 3 residues beyond the end of the read and is filled in from the germline J gene.

The protocol was immunoSEQ multiplex PCR, while the TCRdb copy is restricted to in-frame clones and leaves out a portion. Listed for the sample are tens of thousands of clones, none seen a single time. This rearrangement joins TRBV2 to TRBJ1-3, with 8 bases fitting TRBD1. Sequencing was done on a sample of peripheral blood mononuclear cells. The clonotype comes from a person between 18 and 75 years old in good health. CDR3 sequence reads: CASIRGLHSGNTIYF. CDR3 bases read: TGTGCCAGCATCAGGGGGCTCCACTCTGGAAACACC. Supplemented by reference TRBV2 and TRBJ1-3, the full variable domain reads EPEVTQTPSHQVTQMGQEVILRCVPISNHLYFYWYRQILGQKVEFLVSFYNNEISEKSEIFDDQFSVERPDGSNFTLKIRSTKLEDSAMYFCASIRGLHSGNTIYFGEGSWLTVV.